These T cell receptor beta chains were read from a single sample in a study of identical twins. TCRdb re-analysed the 5' RACE reads in MiXCR, keeping a single row per CDR3 protein. The top ten clones hold 1.5% to 2% of a sample with 550,000 to 800,000 distinct CDR3 sequences, under 8.5% of them seen once. These data were also reused for a study on yellow fever vaccine responses in identical twins.

Sequenced: PBMCs. The receptors were gathered from a woman aged 18-29 years in good health. The CDR3 runs from the conserved cysteine through the conserved F or W. D genes are given only for firm matches. Some rows mark clone size as missing; the rest say once, few, many or name a class of expanded clone.

v_call	j_call	clone_size	d_call	cdr3_nt	cdr3_aa
TRBV20-1	TRBJ1-5	few	TRBD1	TGCAGTGCTACGAGACAGGGGGAGAATCAGCCCCAGCATTTT	CSATRQGENQPQHF
TRBV4-1	TRBJ2-5	many	-	TGTGCCAGCAGCCAAGAAGAGACCCAGTACTTC	CASSQEETQYF
TRBV29-1	TRBJ2-2	few	TRBD2	TGCAGCGTTTTCCTCGTGAGGAGCGGGGAAACCGGGGAGCTGTTTTTT	CSVFLVRSGETGELFF
TRBV7-8	TRBJ2-7	many	-	TGTGCCAGCAGCGACAGGCGTTCGGGGGTCAGCTACGAGCAGTACTTC	CASSDRRSGVSYEQYF
TRBV7-7	TRBJ1-1	many	-	TGTGCCAGCAGCTTAGACGAGAACACTGAAGCTTTCTTT	CASSLDENTEAFF
TRBV6-4	TRBJ2-5	many	-	TGTGCCAGCAGTGACGGGGATAGTGAGACCCAGTACTTC	CASSDGDSETQYF
TRBV10-3	TRBJ2-5	many	-	TGTGCCATCAGTGAGTCGGGGGGCCTGGGAGAGACCCAGTACTTC	CAISESGGLGETQYF
TRBV24-1	TRBJ2-1	many	TRBD2	TGTGCCGTCGGGGGGGCGGATTACTCCTACAATGAGCAGTTCTTC	CAVGGADYSYNEQFF
TRBV6-2/TRBV6-3	TRBJ2-1	-	-	TGTGCCAGCAGTTACCCAAACGGACCTGAGCAGTTCTTC	CASSYPNGPEQFF
TRBV2	TRBJ2-1	-	-	TGTGTTGGGGTCGGAGGATACAATGAGCAGTTCTTC	CVGVGGYNEQFF
TRBV5-6	TRBJ1-1	many	-	TGTGCCAGCAGCTCCAGTATGGGGGCGGACACTGAAGCTTTCTTT	CASSSSMGADTEAFF
TRBV2	TRBJ1-1	few	-	TGTGCCAGCAGTGAAGGAGTGGCAGAAGCTTTCTTT	CASSEGVAEAFF
TRBV28	TRBJ2-6	-	-	TGTGCCAGCGCTATCTTGAGGGGGTTCGGGGCCAACGTCCTGACTTTC	CASAILRGFGANVLTF
TRBV5-1	TRBJ2-2	many	TRBD2	TGCGCCAGCAGCCAGACTAGCGGGCAAACCGGGGAGCTGTTTTTT	CASSQTSGQTGELFF
TRBV2	TRBJ2-7	few	-	TGTGCCAGCAGCGCGGAGAGCTTCCAGTACTTC	CASSAESFQYF
TRBV27	TRBJ2-2	many	TRBD2	TGTGCCAGCAGTTTCGGGGGGGCCGGCACCGGGGAGCTGTTTTTT	CASSFGGAGTGELFF
TRBV5-1	TRBJ2-5	few	-	TGCGCCAGCAGCGCAAGGCTGATTAGGGGCCACCAAGAGACCCAGTACTTC	CASSARLIRGHQETQYF
TRBV7-8	TRBJ1-1	many	-	TGTGCCAGCAGCTTAGGGGTGGGGGTGGAAGCTTTCTTT	CASSLGVGVEAFF
TRBV20-1	TRBJ2-2	few	-	TGCAGTGCAGGCGGGACACCCGCGAACACCGGGGAGCTGTTTTTT	CSAGGTPANTGELFF
TRBV6-5	TRBJ2-3	-	TRBD2	TGTGCCAGCAGTTACTCGAGAGCATTAGCGGGAACAGATACGCAGTATTTT	CASSYSRALAGTDTQYF
TRBV12-3/TRBV12-4	TRBJ2-2	-	TRBD1	TGTGCCAGCAGTTTACAGGGGGCGCCATCCGGGGAGCTGTTTTTT	CASSLQGAPSGELFF
TRBV3-1	TRBJ2-3	few	-	TGTGCCAGCAGCCAAGCGATGAGCACAGATACGCAGTATTTT	CASSQAMSTDTQYF
TRBV4-1	TRBJ2-3	-	TRBD2	TGCGCCAGCAGCCAAGATCTAAGCGGGAGTGCAGATACGCAGTATTTT	CASSQDLSGSADTQYF
TRBV20-1	TRBJ2-1	-	-	TGCAGTGCTAGTCTCCCTGGGCCGAGCTCCTACAATGAGCAGTTCTTC	CSASLPGPSSYNEQFF
TRBV6-1	TRBJ2-5	few	-	TGTGCCAGCAGAATATCACAGGTCCAAGAGACCCAGTACTTC	CASRISQVQETQYF
TRBV29-1	TRBJ2-5	-	TRBD1	TGCAGCGTGCGAACAGGGGGCGTAGAGACCCAGTACTTC	CSVRTGGVETQYF
TRBV10-3	TRBJ1-6	few	-	TGTGCCATCAGTGAAGAAAGGGACTCACCCCTCCACTTT	CAISEERDSPLHF
TRBV10-3	TRBJ2-7	-	-	TGTGCCATCAGTGGCAGGGAATACGAGCAGTACTTC	CAISGREYEQYF
TRBV5-1	TRBJ2-6	few	TRBD1	TGCGCCAGCCTACCAGGACAGGCGCCCTCTGGGGCCAACGTCCTGACTTTC	CASLPGQAPSGANVLTF
TRBV24-1	TRBJ2-3	many	TRBD1	TGTGCCACCAGTGATTCTGGACAGGGCTGGACAGATACGCAGTATTTT	CATSDSGQGWTDTQYF
TRBV28	TRBJ1-4	many	-	TGTGCCAGCAGTGACGGACAGAATAATGAAAAACTGTTTTTT	CASSDGQNNEKLFF
TRBV20-1	TRBJ1-4	-	-	TGCAGTGCTAGAGTTCCCCTCCTTGCTGAAAAACTGTTTTTT	CSARVPLLAEKLFF
TRBV28	TRBJ2-6	few	-	TGTGCCAGCCACTCGGACGGGTACTCTGGGGCCAACGTCCTGACTTTC	CASHSDGYSGANVLTF
TRBV12-3/TRBV12-4	TRBJ2-7	-	TRBD2	TGTGCCAGCAGTTACCCCGGTATGATTTCAGCGGGAGATCGTCGGGCGTACTTC	CASSYPGMISAGDRRAYF
TRBV20-1	TRBJ2-1	many	TRBD2	TGCAGTGCTAGAGATGGGGGAGGGATATACAATGAGCAGTTCTTC	CSARDGGGIYNEQFF
TRBV12-3/TRBV12-4	TRBJ1-1	-	TRBD1	TGTGCCAGCAGTTCACAGGGGCCCGGGGAAGCTTTCTTT	CASSSQGPGEAFF
TRBV28	TRBJ2-7	-	-	TGTGCCAGCAGTACCCTCCCCACGGGCGAGCAGTACTTC	CASSTLPTGEQYF
TRBV6-4	TRBJ2-2	many	-	TGTGCCAGCAGTGACAGCGTCCACACCGGGGAGCTGTTTTTT	CASSDSVHTGELFF
TRBV12-3/TRBV12-4	TRBJ2-5	many	-	TGTGCCAGCAGTCTAACCGGAGGCTTGGAGACCCAGTACTTC	CASSLTGGLETQYF
TRBV10-1	TRBJ2-2	many	-	TGCGCCAGCAGAGAATCAGGGGGGACCGGGGAGCTGTTTTTT	CASRESGGTGELFF
TRBV12-3/TRBV12-4	TRBJ1-5	-	-	TGTGCCAGCAGTTATCTGGGGTACAGAGGCAATCAGCCCCAGCATTTT	CASSYLGYRGNQPQHF
TRBV3-1	TRBJ1-1	few	-	TGTGCCAGCAGCCGAGAAGTTATGAACACTGAAGCTTTCTTT	CASSREVMNTEAFF
TRBV4-2	TRBJ2-2	many	-	TGTGCCAGCAGCCAAGCGGGCGGGACGAACACCGGGGAGCTGTTTTTT	CASSQAGGTNTGELFF
TRBV6-1	TRBJ2-3	many	TRBD2	TGTGCCAGCAGCCCCGGGGGGACGACAGATACGCAGTATTTT	CASSPGGTTDTQYF
TRBV3-1	TRBJ2-7	-	TRBD1	TGTGCCAGCAGCCATAGGGTGGGACCGGGACAGGGGGAGTACGAGCAGTACTTC	CASSHRVGPGQGEYEQYF
TRBV12-3/TRBV12-4	TRBJ1-1	few	-	TGTGCCAGCAGTCCCCTGGGGGGACTGGGGGCTGGGAACACTGAAGCTTTCTTT	CASSPLGGLGAGNTEAFF
TRBV20-1	TRBJ2-5	-	-	TGCAGTGCTCTCTCACCCGGCGGGGAGACCCAGTACTTC	CSALSPGGETQYF
TRBV21-1	TRBJ2-4	many	-	TGTGCCAGCAGCAGTGGACAGGTCCGGGCGGCCAAAAACATTCAGTACTTC	CASSSGQVRAAKNIQYF
TRBV7-6	TRBJ2-1	-	TRBD2	TGTGCCAGCAGCTTATACGGCGGGAGGGAATACAATGAGCAGTTCTTC	CASSLYGGREYNEQFF
TRBV7-9	TRBJ2-3	few	TRBD1	TGTGCCAGCAGCTTGACCCGGACAGGGGCAGATACGCAGTATTTT	CASSLTRTGADTQYF
TRBV12-3/TRBV12-4	TRBJ1-1	few	-	TGTGCCAGCAGGCGATACAGGGAGAACACTGAAGCTTTCTTT	CASRRYRENTEAFF
TRBV2	TRBJ1-6	many	TRBD1	TGTGCCAGCAGGGGACAGCTATTAGGTTCACCCCTCCACTTT	CASRGQLLGSPLHF
TRBV7-2	TRBJ2-1	-	-	TGTGCCAGCAGCTCGAGGACACCGGGGATGGGCAATGAGCAGTTCTTC	CASSSRTPGMGNEQFF
TRBV15	TRBJ2-7	few	TRBD1	TGTGCCACCAGCTTACGTGGGACAGGCGGGGAGCAGTACTTC	CATSLRGTGGEQYF
TRBV13	TRBJ2-2	many	-	TGTGCCAGCAGCTTAATAGCGGAACTGAACACCGGGGAGCTGTTTTTT	CASSLIAELNTGELFF
TRBV3-1	TRBJ2-1	few	TRBD2	TGTGCCAGCAGCCAAGGTACTAGCGGGAAATGGAATGAGCAGTTCTTC	CASSQGTSGKWNEQFF